The 28 T cell receptor beta chains given below trace back to one sample, sequenced in a study of T-cell memory formation after mild COVID-19 (dated by TCRdb to the early 2020s). The library was made by 5' RACE. The sequencing machine was an Illumina NovaSeq 6000. Through fastp at Q25 and MiXCR, TCRdb rebuilt clones from the public reads, retaining in-frame beta chains. Rows with one shared CDR3 protein collapse into an entry with the most common genes and DNA. Across this sample there are around 320,000 distinct CDR3 sequences, with approximately 20% seen only once. Clones ranked in the top ten supply under 25% of the sample. The material sequenced was PBMCs or a T cell subset sorted from them (not recorded which). The receptors originated from a man in his late teens or twenties who had mild COVID-19 (a few samples of this study predate the infection). The sample titles of this study are shuffled in the database, so cell type and time point are left out; the donor was told from shared clones.

This chain uses TRBV23-1 with TRBJ1-5; D is unclear. TRBV23-1 is an ORF, with its function uncertain. There are 13 residues in the CDR3. The V end lost 9 bases, the J end lost 5 bases, and 14 bases lay between the germline ends. This CDR3 reads CARSGELDQPQHF. The DNA for the CDR3 is TGCGCCAGAAGCGGAGAGTTGGATCAGCCCCAGCATTTT.

The rearrangement uses TRBV20-1 and TRBJ1-2; D not certain. Germline values: CDR1 DFQATT, CDR2 SNEGSKA (reference sequence). The V end lost 2 bases, the J end lost 8 bases, and 15 bases lay between the germline ends. This CDR3 contains 13 residues. The CDR3: CSARRGQAVGYTF. In DNA form, the CDR3 reads TGCAGTGCTAGAAGAGGGCAAGCAGTAGGCTACACCTTC.

The chain couples TRBV19 to TRBJ1-1; tentatively, D is TRBD1 (6 bases). With 8 bases removed from V and 4 bases from J, the gap between germline ends came to 14 bases. CDR1 LNHDA and CDR2 SQIVND come from the germline V gene (reference sequence). The CDR3 is 13 amino acids. The CDR3 spells CASSTGAVTEAFF. CDR3 sequence (DNA): TGTGCCAGTTCGACGGGGGCGGTCACTGAAGCTTTCTTT.

The rearrangement uses TRBV24-1 and TRBJ2-7; a possible D gene is TRBD2 (5 bases). The CDR3 runs to 14 residues. The germline gives CDR1 KGHDR, CDR2 SFDVKD. V lost 6 bases and J 6 bases, leaving 17 bases between the germline ends. The CDR3 is CATSCLASAAEQYF. In DNA form, the CDR3 reads TGTGCCACCAGTTGCCTAGCCTCCGCTGCCGAGCAGTACTTC.

This clonotype was seen repeatedly, ten times or more. V is TRBV20-1 and J is TRBJ1-5; 11 positions agree with TRBD1. The V and J ends lost 5 bases and 7 bases, in that order; junction bases with no gene match: 4. The CDR3 has 13 residues. Germline CDR1 is DFQATT and CDR2 is SNEGSKA (reference sequence). CDR3 residues: CSAYGTGGQPQHF. The CDR3 DNA reads as TGCAGTGCTTACGGGACAGGGGGGCAGCCCCAGCATTTT.

This clonotype was seen a few times. V is TRBV29-1 and J is TRBJ2-1, with D possibly being TRBD1 (5 bases). CDR3 size: 13 residues. Per the germline V gene, CDR1 is SQVTM and CDR2 is ANQGSEA. V lost 4 bases and J 2 bases, leaving 9 bases between the germline ends. DNA for the CDR3: TGCAGCGTTGGAATGGGGCCCTACAATGAGCAGTTCTTC. Translating it yields CSVGMGPYNEQFF.

This clonotype has more than one count but fewer than ten. V usage is TRBV12-3 or TRBV12-4 and J usage is TRBJ1-2, with D perhaps TRBD1 (5 bases). The CDR3 is 14 residues long. The V end was cut by 2 bases, the J end by 5 bases, with 12 bases between. The CDR3 spells CASSLRRGGYGYTF. CDR3 DNA: TGTGCCAGCAGTTTACGCCGGGGGGGGTATGGCTACACCTTC.

The chain is built from TRBV9 and TRBJ1-4; D call uncertain. The CDR3 has 12 amino acids. Trimming stripped 0 bases from V and 10 bases from J, with 7 bases between. CDR1 is SGDLS and CDR2 is YYNGEE in the germline V gene. The CDR3 loop reads CASSVARGKLFF. CDR3 coding DNA: TGTGCCAGCAGCGTAGCCCGGGGAAAACTGTTTTTT.

The chain combines TRBV5-1 with TRBJ1-2; 10 bases are a match to TRBD1. CDR3 size: 14 residues. J gave up 6 bases and V 0 bases, and 2 bases lay outside the gene matches. Germline V gene lookup returns CDR1 SGHRS and CDR2 YFSETQ. DNA of the CDR3: TGCGCCAGCAGCTTGGGACAGGGGGCGGATGGCTACACCTTC. It is translated as CASSLGQGADGYTF.

This chain joins TRBV12-3 or TRBV12-4 and TRBJ2-3; TRBD2 aligns across 11 bases. The CDR3 has 16 residues. With 5 bases clipped from V and 6 bases from J, the junction kept 10 bases outside the gene matches. CDR3: CASSRNLAGGPDTQYF. In DNA, the CDR3 is TGTGCCAGCAGTCGTAACTTAGCGGGGGGGCCCGATACGCAGTATTTT.

The chain is built from TRBV5-5 and TRBJ2-1, with TRBD1 as a possible D gene (5 bases). CDR1 and CDR2 from the germline V gene are SGHKS and YYEKEE (reference sequence). Trimming stripped 3 bases from V and 1 base from J, with 17 bases between. The CDR3 runs 17 residues. The CDR3 nucleotides read TGTGCCAGCAGCTCCAAGACAGCCGTCGATTCCTACAATGAGCAGTTCTTC. Translation: CASSSKTAVDSYNEQFF. Using reference TRBV5-5 and TRBJ2-1 for the parts outside the CDR3, the full variable domain is DAGVTQSPTHLIKTRGQQVTLRCSPISGHKSVSWYQQVLGQGPQFIFQYYEKEERGRGNFPDRFSARQFPNYSSELNVNALLLGDSALYLCASSSKTAVDSYNEQFFGPGTRLTVL.

This clonotype was observed a handful of times. This rearrangement joins TRBV3-2 to TRBJ2-2; no DNA check was done on the table's D call, TRBD1. TRBV3-2 is a pseudogene locus. This CDR3 contains 17 residues. The DNA for the CDR3 is TGTGCCAGCAGCCGAGGACAGGGGGTTAGGGACACCGGGGAGCTGTTTTTT. The encoded protein is CASSRGQGVRDTGELFF.

This clonotype was seen a few times. This chain uses TRBV5-5 with TRBJ2-3, with D unresolved. From germline, CDR1 is SGHKS and CDR2 YYEKEE (reference sequence). The CDR3 loop spans 17 amino acids. The V end lost 0 bases, the J end lost 3 bases, and 17 bases lay between the germline ends. The CDR3 region has the DNA TGTGCCAGCAGCTTGGCGGGCAGCCCAACAAGGACAGATACGCAGTATTTT. Translating gives CASSLAGSPTRTDTQYF. The full variable domain, completed using reference TRBV5-5 and TRBJ2-3, is DAGVTQSPTHLIKTRGQQVTLRCSPISGHKSVSWYQQVLGQGPQFIFQYYEKEERGRGNFPDRFSARQFPNYSSELNVNALLLGDSALYLCASSLAGSPTRTDTQYFGPGTRLTVL.

The CDR3: CASSVLAGVEDTQYF. CDR3 DNA: TGTGCCAGCAGTGTACTAGCGGGGGTGGAGGATACGCAGTATTTT. J is TRBJ2-3 and V is TRBV12-3 or TRBV12-4; 11 nucleotides line up with TRBD2. CDR3 size: 15 residues. With 5 bases clipped from V and 6 bases from J, the junction kept 7 bases outside the gene matches.

V usage is TRBV28 and J usage is TRBJ2-3, with 9 bases that match TRBD2. There are 18 residues in the CDR3. Germline V gene sequence: CDR1 MDHEN, CDR2 SYDVKM. The V segment lost 4 bases and the J segment 0 bases; nucleotides outside the gene matches: 11. CDR3 DNA: TGTGCCAGCAGTTGGGGGAGGCTAGCGGGGACTAGCACAGATACGCAGTATTTT. Residues: CASSWGRLAGTSTDTQYF.

The table lists this clonotype with a few counts. CDR3 in amino acids: CASTEEGLLYNEQFF. CDR3 bases: TGTGCCAGCACCGAAGAGGGGTTGCTTTACAATGAGCAGTTCTTC. The chain combines TRBV12-3 or TRBV12-4 with TRBJ2-1; either TRBD1 or TRBD2 may fit D (5 bases each). This CDR3 contains 15 residues. V lost 7 bases, J lost 4 bases, and 17 bases lay in between.

At least ten counts were recorded for this clonotype. The chain links TRBV9 to TRBJ1-2; D gene uncertain. CDR3 length: 12 amino acids. CDR1 and CDR2 from the germline V gene are SGDLS and YYNGEE. V was clipped by 0 bases and J by 3 bases, with 3 bases between them. This chain's CDR3 is CASSVADYGYTF. DNA of the CDR3: TGTGCCAGCAGCGTAGCAGACTATGGCTACACCTTC.

This chain uses TRBV12-5 with TRBJ2-5; no reliable D call. The CDR3 sequence is 11 residues long. Germline loops: CDR1 LGHNT, CDR2 FRNRAP. The V gene lost 5 bases and the J gene lost 5 bases, with 6 bases spanning the gap. The CDR3 loop is CASGNLETQYF. In DNA, the CDR3 is TGTGCTAGTGGTAACCTGGAGACCCAGTACTTC.

This clonotype was observed many times. The rearrangement links TRBV15 to TRBJ2-5; a weak D match, TRBD1 (6 bases). The CDR3 loop spans 14 amino acids. V was shortened by 8 bases and J by 2 bases, with 15 bases between the two germline ends. The germline CDR1 and CDR2 sequences are LNHNV and YYDKDF (reference sequence). The CDR3, as DNA: TGTGCCACCGGTATTGGACAGCTGCAAGAGACCCAGTACTTC. This codes for CATGIGQLQETQYF.

The chain combines TRBV6-5 with TRBJ2-1, with a tentative D call TRBD2 (6 bases). CDR1 and CDR2 (germline): MNHEY, SVGAGI. V was pared by 6 bases and J by 9 bases, with 18 bases between. The CDR3 runs 14 residues. The CDR3 reads CASSHGTGVGEQFF. Here the CDR3 DNA reads TGTGCCAGCAGCCACGGGACTGGGGTGGGTGAGCAGTTCTTC.

This clonotype was counted a few times. The chain recombines TRBV6-2 or TRBV6-3 with TRBJ2-7; D gene uncertain. Germline CDR1 and CDR2: MNHEY and SVGEGT. The CDR3 is made up of 16 amino acids. V was pared by 6 bases and J by 0 bases, with 18 bases between. The CDR3 DNA is TGTGCCAGCAGCCTGGATGTGCGCACGAGCTCCTACGAGCAGTACTTC. Protein product: CASSLDVRTSSYEQYF.

The gene calls are TRBV11-2 and TRBJ1-6, with TRBD1 matching over 7 bases. The J segment lost 7 bases and the V segment lost 4 bases, leaving 10 bases of the junction unmatched. The CDR3 extends over 16 amino acids. Germline V gene lookup returns CDR1 SGHAT and CDR2 FQNNGV. CDR3 loop: CASSSGQQARNSPLHF. DNA of the CDR3: TGTGCCAGCAGCTCGGGACAGCAAGCTCGAAATTCACCCCTCCACTTT.

This clonotype came up many times. The genes are TRBV28 and TRBJ1-1; TRBD1 might be the D (5 bases). CDR1 and CDR2 (germline): MDHEN, SYDVKM. The CDR3 totals 17 residues. Trimming left V 1 base short and J 4 bases short, with 19 bases between. The CDR3 region has the DNA TGTGCCAGCAGTTTATCGGGGTTGGTGGGAAGGGGCACTGAAGCTTTCTTT. This sequence encodes CASSLSGLVGRGTEAFF.

The rearrangement links TRBV7-2 to TRBJ2-7, with D perhaps TRBD2 (6 bases). This CDR3 is built from 13 residues. Germline V gene sequence: CDR1 SGHTA, CDR2 FQGNSA. The CDR3, as DNA: TGTGCTACCGGGAGATTCCCAAACTACGAGCAGTACTTC. Its protein product is CATGRFPNYEQYF.

This clonotype was seen repeatedly, ten times or more. J is TRBJ1-5 and V is TRBV15, with no clear D. CDR1 is LNHNV and CDR2 is YYDKDF in the germline V gene (reference sequence). The germline V and J ends were trimmed by 2 bases and 4 bases, with 9 bases remaining between them. The CDR3 consists of 14 residues. CDR3 DNA sequence: TGTGCCACCAGCAGACCCCCGGGGAATCAGCCCCAGCATTTT. Encoded protein: CATSRPPGNQPQHF.

The chain combines TRBV7-9 with TRBJ2-3; 13 bases are a match to TRBD2. Per the germline V gene, CDR1 is SEHNR and CDR2 is FQNEAQ (reference sequence). The CDR3 sequence is 17 residues long. V lost 5 bases, J lost 2 bases, and 7 bases stayed unmatched. Written as DNA, the CDR3 is TGTGCCAGCAGCCCGGGGACTAGCGGGGCGCTCACAGATACGCAGTATTTT. The encoded protein is CASSPGTSGALTDTQYF.

The chain carries TRBV2 and TRBJ1-5; 9 bases match TRBD1. CDR1 and CDR2 (germline): SNHLY, FYNNEI. The CDR3 totals 15 residues. J was trimmed by 6 bases and V by 5 bases; bases with no gene match: 8. DNA of the CDR3: TGTGCCAGCAGTCAGACAGGGGGGCCTAGTCAGCCCCAGCATTTT. Protein product: CASSQTGGPSQPQHF. Full variable domain (missing parts from reference TRBV2 and TRBJ1-5): EPEVTQTPSHQVTQMGQEVILRCVPISNHLYFYWYRQILGQKVEFLVSFYNNEISEKSEIFDDQFSVERPDGSNFTLKIRSTKLEDSAMYFCASSQTGGPSQPQHFGDGTRLSIL.

This clonotype was counted many times. The junction differs from germline at one of its ends, possibly a read error. The chain combines TRBV5-1 with TRBJ2-7; TRBD2 agrees at 7 bases. This CDR3 spans 14 amino acids. Per the germline V gene, CDR1 is SGHRS and CDR2 is YFSETQ. The chain's CDR3 is CASSLVGGSYEQYF. The CDR3 nucleotides are TGTGCCAGCAGCTTAGTGGGGGGGTCTTACGAGCAGTACTTC.